The 14 T cell receptor beta chains below all came from one sample that was sequenced in a study of blood T cell repertoires in COVID-19. Generated by immunoSEQ multiplex PCR, the TCRdb table keeps only in-frame clones and is missing some. Of a few hundred thousand clones in the sample, 70% to 85% were seen once. Input material: peripheral blood. Receptors originate from a human donor with COVID-19, enrolled during active disease. The donor label of this sample is uncertain.

This chain uses TRBV28 with TRBJ1-2; D is perhaps TRBD1 (6 bases). The CDR3 is made up of 14 amino acids. Germline assignment: CDR1 MDHEN and CDR2 SYDVKM. V lost 6 bases and J lost 4, with 15 bases in between. The CDR3 sequence is CASRQGARGYGYTF. The DNA for the CDR3 is TGTGCCAGCAGACAGGGCGCGAGGGGCTATGGCTACACCTTC.

This clone has a handful of counts. This chain links TRBV5-1 with TRBJ1-2; D uncertain. Trimming shortened V by 0 bases and J by 0 bases, and 6 bases separated the two germline ends. The CDR3 sequence is 14 residues long. From germline, CDR1 is SGHRS and CDR2 YFSETQ. The CDR3 region is CASSLDKSNYGYTF. DNA for the CDR3: TGCGCCAGCAGCTTGGACAAATCTAACTATGGCTACACCTTC.

The chain uses TRBV19 and TRBJ1-1; TRBD1 aligns across 8 bases. The CDR3 is 14 residues long. Trimming removed 6 bases from V and 10 bases from J; junction bases left unmatched: 13. Germline assignment: CDR1 LNHDA and CDR2 SQIVND (reference sequence). The CDR3 DNA sequence: TGTGCCAGTAGCGACCCGGACAGGGAGTTTGTAGCTTTCTTT. Encoded protein: CASSDPDREFVAFF.

Only a few counts were recorded for this clone. The V call is TRBV30, the J call TRBJ1-2; D is perhaps TRBD1 (6 bases). Germline V gene sequence: CDR1 GTSNPN, CDR2 SVGIG (reference sequence). Between the trimmed V and J ends, which lost 3 bases and 6 bases, there was a span of 14 bases. The CDR3 extends over 13 amino acids. The CDR3 reads CAWRFMGANGYTF. CDR3 in DNA: TGTGCCTGGAGGTTCATGGGGGCGAATGGCTACACCTTC.

The chain links TRBV5-1 to TRBJ2-7; TRBD2 matches 12 bases. Germline V lookup: CDR1 SGHRS, CDR2 YFSETQ. The CDR3 consists of 16 residues. The V segment lost 0 bases and the J segment 6 bases; nucleotides outside the gene matches: 7. The CDR3: CASSLVLAGGTREQYF. CDR3 DNA sequence: TGCGCCAGCAGCTTGGTACTAGCGGGAGGTACGCGCGAGCAGTACTTC.

The genes are TRBV18 and TRBJ1-4, with D hard to call. Germline CDR1 KGHSH, CDR2 LQKENI. Trimming stripped 6 bases from V and 7 bases from J, with 18 bases between. The CDR3 runs to 15 residues. The CDR3 loop reads CASSPTSESSEKLFF. As DNA, the CDR3 is TGTGCCAGCTCCCCCACCTCGGAGTCCTCTGAAAAACTGTTTTTT. Full variable domain (missing parts from reference TRBV18 and TRBJ1-4): NAGVMQNPRHLVRRRGQEARLRCSPMKGHSHVYWYRQLPEEGLKFMVYLQKENIIDESGMPKERFSAEFPKEGPSILRIQQVVRGDSAAYFCASSPTSESSEKLFFGSGTQLSVL.

This clone turned up a few times. V usage is TRBV30 and J usage is TRBJ2-2, with TRBD2 identical over 12 bases. From germline, CDR1 is GTSNPN and CDR2 SVGIG (reference sequence). J lost 4 bases, V lost 5 bases, and 5 bases had no gene match. The CDR3 is 15 amino acids. The CDR3 DNA reads as TGTGCCTGGGGGGGACTAGCGGGTTTCACCGGGGAGCTGTTTTTT. As protein: CAWGGLAGFTGELFF.

As for this clone: Other DNA sequences from this sample encode an identical CDR3 as well. The chain joins TRBV30 to TRBJ1-1; D not certain. The germline CDR1 and CDR2 sequences are GTSNPN and SVGIG (reference sequence). This CDR3 is built from 11 residues. V lost 3 bases to trimming and J lost 6 bases, with 8 bases between them. Written as DNA, the CDR3 is TGTGCCTGGAGGGAGGGTCCTGAAGCTTTCTTT. Protein: CAWREGPEAFF.

The V call is TRBV28, the J call TRBJ2-5; D is perhaps TRBD2 (5 bases). V was trimmed by 8 bases and J by 2 bases, leaving 18 bases between them. CDR3 length equals 15 residues. Germline V gene lookup returns CDR1 MDHEN and CDR2 SYDVKM. The CDR3 DNA reads as TGTGCCAGCCTTTCAATCAGCGGACGTCAAGAGACCCAGTACTTC. Protein product: CASLSISGRQETQYF.

The chain carries TRBV9 and TRBJ1-1; a possible D gene is TRBD1 (5 bases). The germline V and J ends were trimmed by 0 bases and 3 bases, with 9 bases remaining between them. Per germline, CDR1 SGDLS and CDR2 YYNGEE. The CDR3 totals 14 residues. CDR3 nucleotide sequence: TGTGCCAGCAGCGTAGGACCGGGGGACACTGAAGCTTTCTTT. Translating gives CASSVGPGDTEAFF.

V usage is TRBV3-1 (or the pseudogene TRBV3-2) and J usage is TRBJ1-1, with TRBD1 as a possible D gene (5 bases). V was shortened by 7 bases and J by 6 bases, with 18 bases between the two germline ends. The CDR3 covers 14 residues. Germline V gives CDR1 LGHDT, CDR2 YNNKEL (reference sequence). The CDR3 spells CASTRDFEPAEAFF. The CDR3 DNA follows: TGTGCCAGCACCCGGGACTTCGAACCGGCTGAAGCTTTCTTT.

The J gene is TRBJ1-5, the V gene TRBV19; 7 nucleotides agree with TRBD1. J gave up 3 bases and V 3 bases, and 14 bases lay outside the gene matches. Germline CDR1 LNHDA, CDR2 SQIVND (reference sequence). This CDR3 contains 18 residues. The DNA for the CDR3 is TGTGCCAGTAGTATTAGGCCGGGACAGTTCATTTACAATCAGCCCCAGCATTTT. This encodes CASSIRPGQFIYNQPQHF.

This chain uses TRBV5-4 with TRBJ1-1; no clear D gene. V gave up 4 bases and J gave up 0 bases, with 10 bases separating them. CDR3 length: 14 residues. CDR1 and CDR2 (germline): SGHNT, YYREEE (reference sequence). This CDR3 is CASSPDPMNTEAFF. The CDR3 DNA sequence: TGTGCCAGCAGCCCCGATCCTATGAACACTGAAGCTTTCTTT.

The V gene is TRBV2, the J gene TRBJ2-1; 8 bases align to TRBD2. The ends lost 3 bases at V and 9 bases at J; junction bases unmatched: 16. CDR1 SNHLY and CDR2 FYNNEI come from the germline V gene. The CDR3 loop spans 17 amino acids. The CDR3: CASSENPSGRGVGEQFF. The CDR3 DNA follows: TGTGCCAGCAGTGAGAATCCTAGCGGGCGTGGGGTTGGTGAGCAGTTCTTC.